This T cell receptor beta chain appears in the sequencing data of a study of blood T cell repertoires in COVID-19. Study-wide background: Sample material is recorded as cDNA or gDNA derived from T cells, B-cell-depleted T cells, or PBMCs.

As handled by the study authors: Counts of nucleated cells, estimated from reference gene primer amplification, were obtained. Measured with immunoSEQ multiplex PCR; TCRdb has only the in-frame clones, and not every one. V, J and clone size derive from that table, while D and trimming were established from the DNA sequence. Here the sample spans fewer than 300,000 clones, approximately 92% being singletons. Among Cohort 3 donors, those recovered had two negative PCRs, clearance, or symptom resolution. The CDR3 length is 16 residues. The V end lost 2 bases, the J end lost 4 bases, and 15 bases lay between the germline ends. Germline lookup yields CDR1 SGHTA and CDR2 FQGTGA.

The chain couples TRBV7-3 to TRBJ2-1; perhaps TRBD1 as D (6 bases). Input material: PBMCs or T cells enriched from blood (not recorded which). This TCR came from a woman in her 30s who had recovered from COVID-19. This chain's CDR3 is CASSLDFGQTYNEQFF. The CDR3 DNA follows: TGTGCCAGCAGCTTAGACTTTGGACAGACTTACAATGAGCAGTTCTTC.